A selection of T cell receptor beta chains follows, all from one sample in a study of shared clonotypes between healthy human individuals. Assay used: immunoSEQ multiplex PCR; TCRdb lists only in-frame clones, some missing. The data hold roughly 1.4 million clones, with approximately 98.5% observed a single time. Material: naive CD4+ T cells sorted from blood. The receptors were sampled from a man younger than 40 in good health. Each CDR3 is given with its conserved first and last residue. The order of the fields is V gene, clone size, CDR3 length, J gene, D gene, CDR3 protein, CDR3 DNA. D genes are given only for firm matches. Expanded clones are given a class, and other clones once, few, many or no size at all.

V gene: TRBV6-1; clone size: -; CDR3 length: 14; J gene: TRBJ1-4; D gene: -; CDR3 protein: CASSEGTDNEKLFF; CDR3 DNA: TGTGCCAGCAGTGAAGGGACAGATAATGAAAAACTGTTTTTT
V gene: TRBV9; clone size: -; CDR3 length: 16; J gene: TRBJ2-1; D gene: TRBD2; CDR3 protein: CASSVDGRALGNEQFF; CDR3 DNA: TGTGCCAGCAGCGTAGACGGGAGGGCCTTAGGCAATGAGCAGTTCTTC
V gene: TRBV11-2; clone size: -; CDR3 length: 13; J gene: TRBJ2-5; D gene: -; CDR3 protein: CASSLDPGTRLYF; CDR3 DNA: TGTGCCAGCAGCTTAGATCCGGGGACAAGGCTGTACTTC
V gene: TRBV27; clone size: -; CDR3 length: 15; J gene: TRBJ2-7; D gene: -; CDR3 protein: CASSREVLPTREQYF; CDR3 DNA: TGTGCCAGCAGTCGAGAAGTACTACCCACTCGAGAGCAGTACTTC
V gene: TRBV28; clone size: -; CDR3 length: 16; J gene: TRBJ1-2; D gene: TRBD1; CDR3 protein: CASSGLGQGAFNGYTF; CDR3 DNA: TGTGCCAGCAGTGGACTGGGACAGGGGGCATTCAATGGCTACACCTTC
V gene: TRBV19; clone size: once; CDR3 length: 11; J gene: TRBJ2-3; D gene: -; CDR3 protein: CASRSGDTQYF; CDR3 DNA: TGTGCCAGTCGATCGGGGGATACGCAGTATTTT
V gene: TRBV5-1; clone size: -; CDR3 length: 13; J gene: TRBJ2-1; D gene: -; CDR3 protein: CASSPDRPWEQFF; CDR3 DNA: TGCGCCAGCAGCCCGGACCGACCGTGGGAGCAGTTCTTC
V gene: TRBV15; clone size: -; CDR3 length: 15; J gene: TRBJ1-4; D gene: TRBD1; CDR3 protein: CATSREGQGGEKLFF; CDR3 DNA: TGTGCCACCAGCAGAGAGGGACAGGGGGGCGAAAAACTGTTTTTT
V gene: TRBV29-1; clone size: -; CDR3 length: 15; J gene: TRBJ2-6; D gene: -; CDR3 protein: CSVKGERTGANVLTF; CDR3 DNA: TGCAGCGTTAAGGGAGAACGAACTGGGGCCAACGTCCTGACTTTC
V gene: TRBV10-3; clone size: -; CDR3 length: 15; J gene: TRBJ2-3; D gene: -; CDR3 protein: CAISEMGSSTDTQYF; CDR3 DNA: TGTGCCATCAGTGAGATGGGCTCTAGCACAGATACGCAGTATTTT
V gene: TRBV7-3; clone size: -; CDR3 length: 13; J gene: TRBJ2-7; D gene: -; CDR3 protein: CASSKGDLNEQYF; CDR3 DNA: TGTGCCAGCAGCAAAGGGGACCTAAACGAGCAGTACTTC
V gene: TRBV15; clone size: -; CDR3 length: 14; J gene: TRBJ2-1; D gene: -; CDR3 protein: CATSRNSGGNEQFF; CDR3 DNA: TGTGCCACCAGCAGAAATAGTGGGGGCAATGAGCAGTTCTTC
V gene: TRBV11-2; clone size: once; CDR3 length: 17; J gene: TRBJ2-2; D gene: -; CDR3 protein: CASSYKAFTSYTGELFF; CDR3 DNA: TGTGCCAGCAGCTATAAAGCCTTTACCAGTTACACCGGGGAGCTGTTTTTT
V gene: TRBV5-6; clone size: -; CDR3 length: 15; J gene: TRBJ2-1; D gene: -; CDR3 protein: CASSWGISPYNEQFF; CDR3 DNA: TGTGCCAGCAGCTGGGGGATTAGCCCTTACAATGAGCAGTTCTTC
V gene: TRBV27; clone size: -; CDR3 length: 17; J gene: TRBJ1-2; D gene: -; CDR3 protein: CASSGQHRVGGNYGYTF; CDR3 DNA: TGTGCCAGCAGTGGACAACACAGGGTTGGAGGGAACTATGGCTACACCTTC
V gene: TRBV2; clone size: -; CDR3 length: 14; J gene: TRBJ1-1; D gene: TRBD1; CDR3 protein: CASSVQGAGTEAFF; CDR3 DNA: TGTGCCAGCAGTGTACAGGGGGCGGGTACTGAAGCTTTCTTT